The entry below gives a single T cell receptor beta chain sequence along with its context. As yet, its antigen is unknown. This sample is drawn from a study of shared clonotypes between healthy human individuals. Sorted-subset replicate PCRs used 200 ng DNA, around 27,000 T cell genomes. Using immunoSEQ multiplex PCR, the repertoire was profiled, and TCRdb retains in-frame clones only, with some absent. Among some 2 million clones, 90% to 95% were seen once, and the ten largest hold 0.1% to 0.15%. Study-level points and caveats: Around 4.7% was the fraction of naive CD4 clonotypes found shared across a few donors.

Germline CDR1 MNHNS, CDR2 SASEGT. The V end was cut by 1 base, the J end by 0 bases, with 16 bases between. The CDR3 loop spans 19 amino acids. The sample comprised naive CD4+ T cells sorted from blood. The subset here: CD45RA+ positively selected. The TCR comes from a young man in good health. The chain carries TRBV6-1 and TRBJ1-6; D not resolved. The CDR3 region is CASSEVYVYTSSYNSPLHF. In nucleotides, the CDR3 is TGTGCCAGCAGTGAAGTTTACGTATATACGAGCTCCTATAATTCACCCCTCCACTTT.